The entry that follows covers one TCR beta chain sequence. Some clones are missing from TCRdb's copy, which holds only in-frame ones; the method was immunoSEQ multiplex PCR. The sample holds over 200,000 clones, 80% to 90% seen once. This entry belongs to a study of blood T cell repertoires in COVID-19. The wider study: COVID-19 samples, acute and convalescent, were from the United States, Italy and Spain. From T cells, B-cell-depleted T cells, or PBMCs came the material, which was cDNA or gDNA.

The CDR3 is made up of 13 amino acids. Trimming took off 5 bases at V and 4 bases at J, with 12 bases between the two ends. Per the germline V gene, CDR1 is LNHDA and CDR2 is SQIVND (reference sequence). The receptor's source is a woman aged 45 to 65 with acute or convalescent COVID-19. The chain carries TRBV19 and TRBJ2-7, with D perhaps TRBD2 (6 bases). What was sequenced was peripheral blood. The chain's CDR3 is CASSSLLAYEQYF. The CDR3 coding sequence is TGTGCCAGTAGTTCACTACTAGCTTACGAGCAGTACTTC.